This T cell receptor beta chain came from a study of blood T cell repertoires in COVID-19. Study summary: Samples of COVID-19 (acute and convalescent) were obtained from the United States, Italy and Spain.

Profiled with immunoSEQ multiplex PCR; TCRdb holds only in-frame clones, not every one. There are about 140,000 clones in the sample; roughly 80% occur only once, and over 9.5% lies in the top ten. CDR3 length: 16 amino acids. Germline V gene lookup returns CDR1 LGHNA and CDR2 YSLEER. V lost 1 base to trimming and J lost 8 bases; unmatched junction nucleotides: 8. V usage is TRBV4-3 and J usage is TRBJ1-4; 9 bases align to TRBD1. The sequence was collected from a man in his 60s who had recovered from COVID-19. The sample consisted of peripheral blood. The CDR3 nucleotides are TGCGCCAGCAGCCAAGTTACCGGGACAGGGAAGGAAAAACTGTTTTTT. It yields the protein CASSQVTGTGKEKLFF.